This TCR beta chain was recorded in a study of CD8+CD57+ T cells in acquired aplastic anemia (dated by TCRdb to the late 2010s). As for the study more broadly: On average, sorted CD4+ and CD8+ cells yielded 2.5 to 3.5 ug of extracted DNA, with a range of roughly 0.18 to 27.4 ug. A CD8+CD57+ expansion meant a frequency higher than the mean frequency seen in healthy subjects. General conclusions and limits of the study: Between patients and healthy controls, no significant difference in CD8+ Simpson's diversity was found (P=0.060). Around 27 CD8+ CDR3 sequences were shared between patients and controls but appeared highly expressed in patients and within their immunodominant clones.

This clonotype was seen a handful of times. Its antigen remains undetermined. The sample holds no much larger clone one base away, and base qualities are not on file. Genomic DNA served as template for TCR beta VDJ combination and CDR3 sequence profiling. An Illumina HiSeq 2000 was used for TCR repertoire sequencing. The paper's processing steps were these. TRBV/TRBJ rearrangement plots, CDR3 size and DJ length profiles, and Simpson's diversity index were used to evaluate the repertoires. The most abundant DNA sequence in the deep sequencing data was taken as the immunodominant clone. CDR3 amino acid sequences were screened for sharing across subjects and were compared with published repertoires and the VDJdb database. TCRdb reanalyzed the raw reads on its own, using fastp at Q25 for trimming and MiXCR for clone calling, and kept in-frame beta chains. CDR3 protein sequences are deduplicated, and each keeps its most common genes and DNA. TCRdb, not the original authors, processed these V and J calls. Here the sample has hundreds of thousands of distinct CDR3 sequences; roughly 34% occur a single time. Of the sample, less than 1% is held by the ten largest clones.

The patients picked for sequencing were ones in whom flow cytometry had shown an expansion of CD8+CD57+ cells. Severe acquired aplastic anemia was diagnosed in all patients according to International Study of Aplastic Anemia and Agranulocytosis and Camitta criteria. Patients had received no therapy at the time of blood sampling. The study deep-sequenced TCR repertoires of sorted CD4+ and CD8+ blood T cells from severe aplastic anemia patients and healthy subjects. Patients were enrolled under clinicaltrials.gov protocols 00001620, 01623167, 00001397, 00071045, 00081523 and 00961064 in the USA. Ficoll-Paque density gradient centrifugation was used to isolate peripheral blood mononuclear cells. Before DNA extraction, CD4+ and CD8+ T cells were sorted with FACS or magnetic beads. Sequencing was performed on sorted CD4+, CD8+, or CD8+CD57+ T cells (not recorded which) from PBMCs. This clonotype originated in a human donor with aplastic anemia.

The base sequence is TGTGCCATCAGTGAGGGAGGGACTGAAGCTTTCTTT. Translated, it reads CAISEGGTEAFF. The chain uses TRBV10-3 and TRBJ1-1; the D gene is unclear. Relative to germline, V is 2 bases shorter and J is 5 bases shorter, with 6 bases between their ends. CDR1 and CDR2 (ENHRY, SYGVKD) derive from the germline V gene. From the cysteine through the phenylalanine, the CDR3 covers 12 amino acids. The kept DNA is CDR3 alone, 36 bases in frame from the first base.